This T cell receptor (beta chain) stems from a study of T cell responses to AZD1222 COVID-19 vaccine. Sequenced by immunoSEQ multiplex PCR; TCRdb stores in-frame clones only, minus some. The sample holds some 170,000 clones; 92% are singletons and the top ten take around 4%. Germline CDR1 MDHEN, CDR2 SYDVKM. Trimming removed 2 bases from V and 6 bases from J, with 5 bases in between. The CDR3 covers 12 residues. For this clone: As yet, its antigen is unknown.

Broader study findings: Close to half of spike-specific TCRs reportedly recognize unmutated variant regions.

The clonotype comes from an adult in good health. The rearrangement uses TRBV28 and TRBJ1-5; D not resolved. The sample was peripheral blood, taken on day 0 of MenACWY control vaccination. The CDR3 region has the DNA TGTGCCAGCAGTTTAGGTGGTCAGCCCCAGCATTTT. Amino acids: CASSLGGQPQHF.